In this sample, the clone carrying this T cell receptor beta chain turned up a few times. No antigen is known for it. This sample was taken from a study of T-cell reconstitution after alpha-beta-depleted transplantation in children. Germline-derived CDR1 and CDR2 are MNHEY and SVGEGT. V shed 7 bases and J shed 0 bases, with 26 bases lying between them. The CDR3 has 19 residues. The study's findings and limits: It was newly produced T cells that mostly accounted for T-cell counts and diversity one year after transplant. Recipient T cells and thymic progenitors that survived gave rise to the high TCRbeta diversity observed at day 60 in some patients. Roughly two months post-transplant, alpha-beta T cells reportedly originated from several hundred graft clones that had expanded.

Unique molecular identifiers were incorporated into the prepared TCRbeta library. In TCRdb, the PCR reads were re-called with MiXCR into one record per CDR3 protein. Among about 870,000 distinct CDR3 sequences, 16% were seen once, and the ten largest hold under 6%. This clonotype was sampled from a male patient younger than 18 who had a stem cell transplant for acute lymphoblastic leukemia, so the T cells may come from the graft donor. The input for sequencing was PBMCs, mostly from graft donor cells, taken 360 days after TCRalphabeta/CD19-depleted stem cell transplant. The chain links TRBV6-2 or TRBV6-3 to TRBJ2-3; weak D call: TRBD1 (6 bases). The CDR3 loop reads CASNRRDIAWFKSTDTQYF. The CDR3 region has the DNA TGTGCCAGCAACCGCCGGGACATAGCCTGGTTCAAAAGCACAGATACGCAGTATTTT.